This TCR beta chain appears in the sequencing data of a study of shared clonotypes between healthy human individuals (dated by TCRdb to 2018 to 2021). Notes on the research overall: A few men and a couple of women, aged 18 to 49 years, made up the cohort. For each donor, CD4 naive and CD4 memory were each given three plates, CD8 naive was given two plates, and CD8 memory was given one plate. Blood TCR repertoires of five healthy adults were deeply sequenced to estimate repertoire size and the extent of clonotype sharing between individuals. To increase sequencing depth and limit assay-specific biases, TCR repertoire library preparation and sequencing were carried out by different laboratories using diverse techniques. Between about 0.8 and 9 billion PBMCs per donor were obtained by leukapheresis. Summary of the overall study and its limitations: Across a handful of donors, roughly 5% of naive CD4, 3.5% of naive CD8, about 2.3% of memory CD4, and 0.4% of memory CD8 clonotypes were shared. Sampling was limited to blood, and TCR repertoires in tissue likely differ from TCR repertoires in blood. Clonotypes shared by all four sorted-subset donors showed higher generation probabilities than non-shared clonotypes. Pairwise subsampling indicated that sequencing depth was expected to affect the degree of clonotype sharing among donors. The small number of donors limited the genetic and exposure-history diversity represented. Incomplete sequencing was indicated by rarefaction of sorted-subset datasets, despite the large sequencing depth. Naive subsets generally had larger estimated clonotype richness than memory subsets did.

TCR CDR3 regions were amplified from genomic DNA by multiplex PCR using the deep immunoSEQ assay. Genomic DNA extracted from each cell subset was distributed evenly over all wells of several immunoSEQ 96-well plates, and each plate served as one replicate. For sorted subsets, 150 to 250 ng genomic DNA, equal to about 30,000 T cell genomes, was loaded into each replicate PCR. Purified libraries were measured with a Qubit 3.0 fluorometer, size-checked on a Bioanalyzer 2100, and measured again with the KAPA Library Quantification kit. Every immunoSEQ 96-well plate was sequenced on a separate single-read 150-cycle Illumina NextSeq 550 flow cell. Processing in the source paper ran as follows. The immunoSEQ output contained only junctional sequences without quality scores, so filtering could not match that applied to full-length reads. To assign V/J genes and CDR3, sequences were annotated against IMGT germline references using PyIR, a Python wrapper for IgBLAST v1.9. Reads were filtered out if the reads had weak V/J assignments (E-value above 1e-6), no CDR3, stop codons, out-of-frame junctions, or ambiguous translated residues. V3J clonotypes were defined as sequences sharing an identical inferred V gene, J gene, and CDR3 amino acid sequence. Percentage overlap between repertoires was computed as shared unique clonotypes divided by the size of the smaller repertoire. RTK rarefaction, the Chao1 estimator, and Recon v2.1 estimates of unobserved clonotypes were used to assess repertoire richness. For all TCRbeta clonotypes obtained by the gDNA method from a handful of donors, generation probabilities were computed with OLGA. Imported from immuneACCESS, the table was reduced by TCRdb to in-frame sequences with V and J called. These copies leave out some clones; in studies compared against another copy, an unresolved V gene accounts for under half, and the cause of the remainder is not known. V and J calls plus clone size are reproduced from that table; the DNA served to infer D and trimming. The sample records more than 2,000,000 clones, around nine tenths of which are singletons. The top ten hold about 0.13% of the sample.

Donors were healthy HIV-negative adults with no recently reported acute infections or vaccinations. Only Caucasian adults living in Nashville, Tennessee, USA were represented among the donors. CD4+ T cells were enriched by magnetic negative selection; naive cells were then positively selected on CD45RA, and the negative fraction formed the memory subset. Blood was obtained by leukapheresis, after which PBMCs were separated by Ficoll-Histopaque density gradient centrifugation and cryopreserved in liquid nitrogen vapor phase. Analytical flow cytometry was used to check the purity and quantity of every magnetically sorted T cell population. Genomic DNA was isolated from every sorted fraction and measured by UV absorbance on a Nanodrop 2000c. In the case of this clone: Its antigen remains undetermined. No quality values exist for individual bases; no much larger clone is one base distant.

Sequences WNHNN (CDR1) and SYGVQD (CDR2) are obtained from the germline V gene (reference sequence). Taken from cysteine to phenylalanine, the CDR3 has 15 residues. This entry keeps only the CDR3 DNA: 45 bases, framed from base 1. Germline trimming amounts to 2 bases on V and 3 bases on J, with 5 as the count of junction bases outside the gene matches. The chain couples TRBV10-1 to TRBJ2-3, with TRBD1 matching 7 junction bases. This sequence originates from a man between 18 and 29 years old in good health. The specimen was naive CD4+ T cells sorted from blood. Explained via the paper, the cell subset or site label denotes: CD45RA+ positively selected. CDR3 sequence: CASSEDRAATDTQYF. The nucleotide sequence reads as follows: TGCGCCAGCAGTGAGGACAGGGCGGCGACAGATACGCAGTATTTT.